Below, 16 T cell receptor beta chains from the same sample are listed, as sequenced in a study of T cells in tumors after PD-1 blockade. Some clones are missing from TCRdb's copy, which holds only in-frame ones; the method was immunoSEQ multiplex PCR. The table includes 60,000 to 70,000 clones, approximately 79% detected once. The sample was PBMCs, taken after anti-PD-1 treatment. These receptors all come from a human donor with basal cell carcinoma.

The genes are TRBV9 and TRBJ1-3; D is uncertain. The V gene lost 0 bases and the J gene lost 2 bases, with 6 bases spanning the gap. Per germline, CDR1 SGDLS and CDR2 YYNGEE. This CDR3 is built from 14 residues. DNA of the CDR3: TGTGCCAGCAGCGTAGCGAGCCCTGGAAACACCATATATTTT. Amino acid sequence: CASSVASPGNTIYF.

The chain has TRBV7-2 and TRBJ2-2; tentatively, D is TRBD1 or TRBD2 (5 bases each). Per germline, CDR1 SGHTA and CDR2 FQGNSA. The length of the CDR3 is 15 residues. V lost 3 bases, J lost 4 bases, and 12 bases lay in between. The CDR3 is CASSLTGRTTGELFF. CDR3 DNA sequence: TGTGCCAGCAGCTTGACGGGGCGCACCACCGGGGAGCTGTTTTTT.

The chain combines TRBV6-5 with TRBJ2-3; D is perhaps TRBD1 (5 bases). The germline V and J ends were trimmed by 2 bases and 1 base, with 7 bases remaining between them. Germline V gene data show CDR1 as MNHEY and CDR2 as SVGAGI. The CDR3 has 14 residues. The DNA of the CDR3 is TGTGCCAGCAGTTACGTCAGGGGCACAGATACGCAGTATTTT. Translating it yields CASSYVRGTDTQYF.

The chain recombines TRBV18 with TRBJ1-1; TRBD1 might be the D (5 bases). The CDR3 is 13 amino acids. V lost 4 bases and J lost 5, with 11 bases in between. Germline CDR1 reads KGHSH; CDR2 reads LQKENI. The CDR3 nucleotides read TGTGCCAGCTCACGGGACGGGCAAACTGAAGCTTTCTTT. Amino acid sequence: CASSRDGQTEAFF. Full variable domain (rest looked up from reference TRBV18 and TRBJ1-1): NAGVMQNPRHLVRRRGQEARLRCSPMKGHSHVYWYRQLPEEGLKFMVYLQKENIIDESGMPKERFSAEFPKEGPSILRIQQVVRGDSAAYFCASSRDGQTEAFFGQGTRLTVV.

The rearrangement joins TRBV10-1 to TRBJ2-1; TRBD1 matches at 7 bases. J lost 7 bases, V lost 0 bases, and 18 bases had no gene match. This CDR3 has 19 residues. Germline CDR1 reads WNHNN; CDR2 reads SYGVQD (reference sequence). The CDR3 protein is CASSESTVSGTLRGNEQFF. In DNA form, the CDR3 reads TGCGCCAGCAGTGAGTCGACAGTATCCGGGACCCTCAGGGGGAATGAGCAGTTCTTC.

The chain has TRBV19 and TRBJ2-7; D is ambiguous. V lost 5 bases and J lost 2, with 16 bases in between. The CDR3 runs 15 residues. Germline values: CDR1 LNHDA, CDR2 SQIVND (reference sequence). Here the CDR3 DNA reads TGTGCCAGTAGTGACACTTGGCAAAACCCCTACGAGCAGTACTTC. Translated, it gives CASSDTWQNPYEQYF.

This CDR3 reads CASSGAGLKSSYEQYF. CDR3 nucleotide sequence: TGTGCCAGCAGCGGTGCGGGTCTTAAGAGCTCCTACGAGCAGTACTTC. The gene calls are TRBV7-9 and TRBJ2-7; a possible D gene is TRBD2 (5 bases). Per the germline V gene, CDR1 is SEHNR and CDR2 is FQNEAQ (reference sequence). The CDR3 contains 16 residues. V lost 5 bases to trimming and J lost 0 bases, with 17 bases between them.

The chain combines TRBV6-5 with TRBJ1-5; D is uncertain. Germline CDR1 MNHEY, CDR2 SVGAGI. The V gene lost 6 bases and the J gene lost 4 bases, with 13 bases spanning the gap. CDR3 size: 14 residues. CDR3 residues: CASSSRRENQPQHF. CDR3 DNA: TGTGCCAGCAGCTCGAGGAGGGAAAATCAGCCCCAGCATTTT.

The chain is built from TRBV5-4 and TRBJ2-7, with TRBD2 identical over 8 bases. The V segment lost 0 bases and the J segment 5 bases; nucleotides outside the gene matches: 4. This CDR3 contains 14 residues. Germline assignment: CDR1 SGHNT and CDR2 YYREEE (reference sequence). CDR3 amino acids: CASSLEAGADEQYF. As DNA, the CDR3 is TGTGCCAGCAGCTTGGAAGCGGGGGCTGACGAGCAGTACTTC.

The chain couples TRBV28 to TRBJ2-5; 12 bases agree with TRBD2. CDR1 and CDR2 (germline): MDHEN, SYDVKM. This CDR3 has 18 residues. The ends lost 4 bases at V and 0 bases at J; junction bases unmatched: 9. In DNA, the CDR3 is TGTGCCAGCAGTTCCGTGACTAGCGGGGGCTTGTACCAAGAGACCCAGTACTTC. Amino acid sequence: CASSSVTSGGLYQETQYF.

CDR3 nucleotides: TGTGCCAGCTCACCCTCGACAGGGAACCAAGAGACCCAGTACTTC. The encoded protein is CASSPSTGNQETQYF. The genes are TRBV18 and TRBJ2-5; 7 nucleotides line up with TRBD1. V dropped 3 bases and J dropped 0; count of bases not matched to a gene: 4. From germline, CDR1 is KGHSH and CDR2 LQKENI. CDR3 length: 15 residues.

The chain uses TRBV2 and TRBJ1-6, with 10 nucleotides matching TRBD1. This CDR3 region has 15 residues. J gave up 6 bases and V 6 bases, and 5 bases lay outside the gene matches. CDR1 is SNHLY and CDR2 is FYNNEI in the germline V gene. For the CDR3, the DNA is TGTGCCAGCAGGGGGACAGGGGACAGTAATTCACCCCTCCACTTT. This codes for CASRGTGDSNSPLHF.

This chain joins TRBV6-5 and TRBJ2-1; D possibly corresponds to TRBD1 (6 bases). This CDR3 has 16 residues. From germline, CDR1 is MNHEY and CDR2 SVGAGI. The germline V and J ends were trimmed by 0 bases and 5 bases, with 14 bases remaining between them. The CDR3 DNA reads as TGTGCCAGCAGTTACTCCCCGGGACAACTGAACAATGAGCAGTTCTTC. Translation: CASSYSPGQLNNEQFF.

V usage is TRBV5-5 and J usage is TRBJ2-7, with D perhaps TRBD1 (6 bases). Per the germline V gene, CDR1 is SGHKS and CDR2 is YYEKEE (reference sequence). The CDR3 consists of 15 residues. Between the trimmed V and J ends, which lost 8 bases and 0 bases, there was a span of 18 bases. CDR3 residues: CASTSGTSFSYEQYF. The DNA of the CDR3 is TGTGCCAGTACCTCCGGGACATCCTTCTCCTACGAGCAGTACTTC.

The V and J genes are TRBV18 and TRBJ1-2; TRBD1 might be the D (5 bases). The germline V and J ends were trimmed by 1 base and 8 bases, with 11 bases remaining between them. The length of the CDR3 is 13 residues. From germline, CDR1 is KGHSH and CDR2 LQKENI. The DNA of the CDR3 is TGTGCCAGCTCACCACAAGGGGCGACAGGCTACACCTTC. This codes for CASSPQGATGYTF.

This clone came up a few times. The genes are TRBV7-6 and TRBJ2-2; possibly TRBD2 for D (6 bases). Per germline, CDR1 SGHVS and CDR2 FNYEAQ. Trimming stripped 1 base from V and 0 bases from J, with 15 bases between. This CDR3 is 18 amino acids long. This CDR3 reads CASSLVGRDDTNTGELFF. CDR3 sequence (DNA): TGTGCCAGCAGCTTAGTCGGGCGGGATGACACGAACACCGGGGAGCTGTTTTTT.